These 7 T cell receptor beta chains originate from one sample sequenced in a study of T cells in Graves' hyperthyroidism and ophthalmopathy. Amplification yielded TCR beta CDR3 regions, with RNA transcripts as the source. Initially, a first-round RT-PCR of the TCR CDR3 employed the HTBI primer set. TCRdb used MiXCR to reprocess the multiplex PCR reads, holding one entry per CDR3 protein. The sample consists of about 570,000 distinct CDR3 sequences, about 45% of them appearing once. The sequencing input was peripheral blood or thyroid tissue (not recorded which). The receptors derive from an adult woman with Graves' disease, either hyperthyroidism or ophthalmopathy (not recorded which).

With regard to this clonotype: Its ends do not fully match the called genes, so a read error is possible. The chain links TRBV6-1 to TRBJ1-4, with a tentative D call TRBD1 (6 bases). This CDR3 comprises 14 residues. CDR1 MNHNS and CDR2 SASEGT come from the germline V gene. The CDR3 protein is CASSRTATNEKVFF. The CDR3 DNA sequence: TGTGCCAGCAGCCGGACAGCAACTAATGAAAAAGTGTTTTTT.

This clonotype was counted a few times. The CDR3 does not close with the conserved phenylalanine or tryptophan, likely indicating a read error. The DNA is omitted, as the CDR3 cannot be located on it reliably, and the CDR3 follows TCRdb's listing. J is TRBJ1-1 and V is TRBV7-9; the D segment call TRBD1 is taken from the table without a DNA check. The CDR3 length equals 11 residues, ends included. Looked up from germline, CDR1 is SEHNR and CDR2 is FQNEAQ (reference sequence). The CDR3 is CASSPGGAGYY.

The chain couples TRBV7-9 to TRBJ2-7; 7 nucleotides agree with TRBD1. Per germline, CDR1 SEHNR and CDR2 FQNEAQ (reference sequence). This CDR3 comprises 14 residues. After removal of 6 bases from V and 2 bases from J, the junction contained 7 bases not matched to a gene. As DNA, the CDR3 is TGTGCCAGCAGTCCTGACAGGGCCACCTACGAGCAGTACTTC. Translating gives CASSPDRATYEQYF.

This clonotype was detected many times. The rearrangement links TRBV5-5 to TRBJ1-5; possible D gene TRBD1, 5 bases. Trimming took 0 bases from V and 6 from J, leaving 13 bases between them. This CDR3 contains 15 residues. Germline-derived CDR1 and CDR2 are SGHKS and YYEKEE (reference sequence). The CDR3 loop is CASSLVWGVPQPQHF. The CDR3 DNA reads as TGTGCCAGCAGCTTGGTGTGGGGGGTTCCTCAGCCCCAGCATTTT.

This clonotype was found a few times. The chain recombines TRBV19 with TRBJ1-2; D uncertain. Germline CDR1 reads LNHDA; CDR2 reads SQIVND (reference sequence). Trimming stripped 5 bases from V and 0 bases from J, with 13 bases between. The CDR3 loop spans 15 amino acids. As DNA, the CDR3 is TGTGCCAGTAGTTGGGATCCGTTAGCTAACTATGGCTACACCTTC. This encodes CASSWDPLANYGYTF.

The genes are TRBV29-1 and TRBJ1-1, with TRBD1 matching over 10 bases. V was clipped by 7 bases and J by 3 bases; unmatched bases: 5. The CDR3 is made up of 13 amino acids. Germline V gene lookup returns CDR1 SQVTM and CDR2 ANQGSEA. The CDR3 region has the DNA TGCAGCGCCCCGGACAGGGGGGACACTGAAGCTTTCTTT. Its protein is CSAPDRGDTEAFF.

This clonotype came up once. This chain joins TRBV7-9 and TRBJ1-4; D possibly corresponds to TRBD1 (5 bases). V lost 4 bases to trimming and J lost 5 bases, with 20 bases between them. This CDR3 is built from 17 residues. Looked up from germline, CDR1 is SEHNR and CDR2 is FQNEAQ (reference sequence). The CDR3 bases are TGTGCCAGCAGCTCCAATACCGGGACTAGCGGGAATGAAAAACTGTTTTTT. Protein: CASSSNTGTSGNEKLFF. Variable domain in full (rest from reference TRBV7-9 and TRBJ1-4): DTGVSQNPRHKITKRGQNVTFRCDPISEHNRLYWYRQTLGQGPEFLTYFQNEAQLEKSRLLSDRFSAERPKGSFSTLEIQRTEQGDSAMYLCASSSNTGTSGNEKLFFGSGTQLSVL.